Listed below are T cell receptor beta chains from one sample, sequenced in a study of spatial heterogeneity in lung cancer. TCRdb fed the 5' RACE reads into MiXCR, producing one record per CDR3 protein. The sample has approximately 25,000 distinct CDR3 sequences, 3% to 4% seen once. The material was PBMCs, obtained at surgery. These receptors were collected from a female donor with early-stage non-small cell lung cancer. Both conserved end residues are part of each CDR3. A D gene is named only where the DNA matches it firmly. Some rows mark clone size as missing; the rest say once, few, many or name a class of expanded clone.

j_call d_call cdr3_length clone_size v_call cdr3_aa cdr3_nt
TRBJ2-1 TRBD2 19 - TRBV6-5 CASSYSSKLAGVSYNEQFF TGTGCCAGCAGTTACTCCTCCAAACTAGCGGGAGTATCCTACAATGAGCAGTTCTTC
TRBJ2-3 TRBD1 14 many TRBV7-2 CASSRGRDTDTQYF TGTGCCAGCAGCAGGGGGCGCGACACAGATACGCAGTATTTT
TRBJ2-1 TRBD2 15 many TRBV14 CASSLDAGGIDEQFF TGTGCCAGCAGCCTAGACGCGGGAGGCATCGATGAGCAGTTCTTC
TRBJ1-2 - 14 many TRBV11-2 CASSLDFRNSGYTF TGTGCCAGCAGCTTAGATTTCAGAAACTCTGGCTACACCTTC
TRBJ1-1 - 12 many TRBV29-1 CSARQDLFGAFF TGCAGCGCCAGACAGGATCTGTTTGGAGCTTTCTTT
TRBJ2-1 - 17 few TRBV21-1 CASRRIQGFHTVNEQFF TGTGCCAGCAGGAGGATACAGGGTTTTCATACAGTCAATGAGCAGTTCTTC
TRBJ2-1 TRBD2 15 - TRBV7-3 CASSLSPGGRDEQFF TGTGCCAGCAGCTTAAGTCCGGGAGGAAGGGATGAGCAGTTCTTC
TRBJ2-7 - 13 - TRBV4-1 CASSQEPTDEQYF TGCGCCAGCAGCCAAGAGCCCACGGACGAGCAGTACTTC
TRBJ2-2 TRBD1 18 many TRBV3-1 CASSQDWPGQINTGELFF TGTGCCAGCAGCCAAGATTGGCCGGGACAGATCAACACCGGGGAGCTGTTTTTT
TRBJ2-1 TRBD2 15 many TRBV12-3/TRBV12-4 CASSFGGGRSDEQFF TGTGCCAGCAGTTTCGGCGGGGGGAGGTCAGATGAGCAGTTCTTC
TRBJ2-1 - 11 few TRBV6-5 CASSSTNEQFF TGTGCCAGCAGTTCTACGAATGAGCAGTTCTTC
TRBJ1-2 - 14 many TRBV15 CATSRDRLNYGYTF TGTGCCACCAGCAGAGATAGACTGAACTATGGCTACACCTTC
TRBJ2-7 - 15 many TRBV20-1 CSAIRPLGGSYEQYF TGCAGTGCTATCCGCCCTCTAGGGGGTTCCTACGAGCAGTACTTC
TRBJ2-2 - 13 few TRBV7-9 CASSQAFNGELFF TGTGCCAGCAGCCAAGCGTTCAACGGGGAGCTGTTTTTT
TRBJ2-7 - 14 many TRBV19 CASSRVGGPYEQYF TGTGCCAGTAGTAGGGTGGGAGGCCCCTACGAGCAGTACTTC